Detailed here is one TCR beta chain. The sample belongs to a study of blood T cell repertoires in COVID-19. Overall study context: Cohort 3 donors were reported recovered after two negative PCRs, clearance, or symptom resolution. COVID-19 samples, acute and convalescent, were from the United States, Italy and Spain.

Assay: immunoSEQ multiplex PCR; the TCRdb copy retains only in-frame clones and omits some. The sample has under 150,000 clones; about 80% are singletons. With V trimmed by 5 bases and J by 4 bases, 9 bases remained unmatched. The CDR3 runs to 15 residues. Germline CDR1 and CDR2: KGHSY and FQNENV. Cohort assignment relied on participant-reported clinical history. V gene TRBV16 combines with J gene TRBJ1-2; 8 bases are shared with TRBD1. The sample comprised PBMCs or T cells enriched from blood (not recorded which). The TCR originated in a man between 50 and 59 years old in a cohort exposed to, infected with or recovered from COVID-19 (not recorded which). The CDR3 DNA is TGTGCCAGCAGCACGCTACAGGGGGACCTCTATGGCTACACCTTC. The encoded protein is CASSTLQGDLYGYTF.